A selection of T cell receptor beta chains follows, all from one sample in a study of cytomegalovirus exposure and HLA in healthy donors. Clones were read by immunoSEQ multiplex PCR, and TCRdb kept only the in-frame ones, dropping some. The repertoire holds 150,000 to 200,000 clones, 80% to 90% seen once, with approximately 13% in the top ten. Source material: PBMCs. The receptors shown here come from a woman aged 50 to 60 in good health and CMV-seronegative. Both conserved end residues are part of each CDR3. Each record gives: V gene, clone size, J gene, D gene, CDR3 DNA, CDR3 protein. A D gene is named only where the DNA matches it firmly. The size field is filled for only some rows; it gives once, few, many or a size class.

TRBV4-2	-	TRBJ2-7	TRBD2	TGTGCCAGCAGCCAAGACCTCCCTGGTAGCGGGAGCTCCTACGAGCAGTACTTC	CASSQDLPGSGSSYEQYF
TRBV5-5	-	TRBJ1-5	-	TGTGCCAGCAGCTTGGAACACAATCAGCCCCAGCATTTT	CASSLEHNQPQHF
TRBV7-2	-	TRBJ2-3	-	TGTGCCAGCAGCACAAGCGGGCTCACGGGAGATACGCAGTATTTT	CASSTSGLTGDTQYF
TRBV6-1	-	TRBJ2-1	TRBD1	TGTGCCAGCAGAGAAAACAGGGGGATAGGGGAGCAGTTCTTC	CASRENRGIGEQFF
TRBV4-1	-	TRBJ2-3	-	TGCGCCAGCAGCCAAGATATGGCTAGCGATAGCACAGATACGCAGTATTTT	CASSQDMASDSTDTQYF
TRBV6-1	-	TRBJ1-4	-	TGTGCCAGCAGTGAAGCTTCCAACTCTAATGAAAAACTGTTTTTT	CASSEASNSNEKLFF
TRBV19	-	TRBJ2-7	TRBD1	TGTGCCAGTAGTCCGACAGGGTACGAGCAGTACTTC	CASSPTGYEQYF
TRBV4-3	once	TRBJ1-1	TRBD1	TGCGCCAGCAGCCAAGGTGACAGGGAAACTGAAGCTTTCTTT	CASSQGDRETEAFF
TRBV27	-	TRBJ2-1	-	TGTGCCAGCGGATATCCTAGCCAACTCTTC	CASGYPSQLF
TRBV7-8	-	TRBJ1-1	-	TGTGCCAGCAGTCCAGGCATACGTCGAGGGAGAAAGGGACAAACTGAAGCTTTCTTT	CASSPGIRRGRKGQTEAFF
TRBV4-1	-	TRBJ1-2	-	TGCGCCAGCAGCCAAGATTGGGGCCTAACGTGGGGCTATGGCTACACCTTC	CASSQDWGLTWGYGYTF
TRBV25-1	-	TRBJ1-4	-	TGTGCCAGCAGGAGGGAAGAAAAACTGTTTTTT	CASRREEKLFF
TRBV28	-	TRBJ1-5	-	TGTGCCAGCAGTGAGGGAACAAATCAGCCCCAGCATTTT	CASSEGTNQPQHF
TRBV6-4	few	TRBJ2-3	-	TGTGCCAGCAGTGACTCGAGCTCTGATACGCAGTATTTT	CASSDSSSDTQYF
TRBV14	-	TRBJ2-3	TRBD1	TGTGCCAGCAGCCAGATCGACAGGGCCTGGGATACGCAGTATTTT	CASSQIDRAWDTQYF
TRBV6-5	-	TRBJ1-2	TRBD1	TGTGCCAGCAGTTACGGGACAGGGCCCGACTACACCTTC	CASSYGTGPDYTF
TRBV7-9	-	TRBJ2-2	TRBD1	TGTGCCAGCAGCCTTGGGACAGGGCAAACCGGGGAGCTGTTTTTT	CASSLGTGQTGELFF
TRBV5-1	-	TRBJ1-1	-	TGCGCCAGCAGCTTGGGTTCCAGATATACTGAAGCTTTCTTT	CASSLGSRYTEAFF
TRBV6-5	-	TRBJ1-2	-	TGTGCCAGCAGTTACACCCCTAGCTATGGCTACACCTTC	CASSYTPSYGYTF
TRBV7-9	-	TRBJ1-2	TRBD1	TGTTCCAGCAGCCAGGGGGCGGGCGGCTACACCTTC	CSSSQGAGGYTF
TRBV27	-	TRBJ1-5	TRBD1	TGTGCCAGCAGACCAGGGGGAGCGGGACAGGGAGGCAAAGGCAATCAGCCCCAGCATTTT	CASRPGGAGQGGKGNQPQHF
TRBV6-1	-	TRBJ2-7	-	TGTGCCGGAAGCTCGGGGGAGTCCTACGAGCAGTACTTC	CAGSSGESYEQYF
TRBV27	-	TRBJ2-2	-	TGTGCCAGCAGGAGGGGGACCGGGGAGCTGTTTTTT	CASRRGTGELFF